The 11 T cell receptor beta chains listed next were all sequenced from one sample in a study of blood T cell repertoires in COVID-19. Repertoires were generated with immunoSEQ multiplex PCR, while TCRdb's copy carries only in-frame clones and drops some. Of about 340,000 clones listed, around nine tenths are singletons. Specimen: peripheral blood. These receptors all stem from a woman between 65 and 79 years old with COVID-19, enrolled during active disease.

The rearrangement joins TRBV27 to TRBJ1-6; D is unclear. Germline values: CDR1 MNHEY, CDR2 SMNVEV (reference sequence). Trimming pared 0 bases from V and 8 bases from J, leaving 5 bases between. This CDR3 has 13 amino acids. Here the CDR3 DNA reads TGTGCCAGCAGTTTATCCCTCCATTCACCCCTCCACTTT. Protein: CASSLSLHSPLHF.

V is TRBV7-2 and J is TRBJ2-7; perhaps TRBD1 as D (5 bases). The CDR3 covers 15 residues. CDR1 and CDR2 from the germline V gene are SGHTA and FQGNSA. The V end was cut by 4 bases, the J end by 3 bases, with 16 bases between. The CDR3 loop is CASSSLSTDRYEQYF. DNA of the CDR3: TGTGCCAGCAGCTCACTATCGACAGACCGCTACGAGCAGTACTTC.

This rearrangement joins TRBV6-9 to TRBJ2-7, with D uncertain. Germline V CDR1 and CDR2: MNHGY, SVAAGI. V gave up 1 base and J gave up 2 bases, with 15 bases separating them. The CDR3 is 16 amino acids. The CDR3 coding sequence is TGTGCCAGCAGTTATTTTGCCGACTGGCCCCCCTACGAGCAGTACTTC. Protein: CASSYFADWPPYEQYF.

This clone was seen a few times. The chain joins TRBV18 to TRBJ2-2, with D possibly TRBD1 on 5 matching bases. V was trimmed by 3 bases and J by 4 bases, leaving 9 bases between them. The CDR3 is 14 residues long. The germline V gene has CDR1 KGHSH and CDR2 LQKENI. CDR3 bases: TGTGCCAGCTCACCGGACACGGCCACCGGGGAGCTGTTTTTT. Amino acid sequence: CASSPDTATGELFF.

The chain couples TRBV7-3 to TRBJ2-1; D is perhaps TRBD2 (5 bases). This CDR3 is 15 amino acids long. The germline V gene encodes CDR1 SGHTA and CDR2 FQGTGA. Trimming cost V 1 base and J 6 bases, with 13 bases left between them. CDR3 nucleotide sequence: TGTGCCAGCAGCTTAATCGGGGTTTGGGGCAATGAGCAGTTCTTC. It translates to CASSLIGVWGNEQFF.

This rearrangement joins TRBV7-8 to TRBJ1-4; 10 nucleotides agree with TRBD1. The trim removed 6 bases at V and 2 bases at J, leaving 9 bases unmatched. Germline CDR1 is SGHVS and CDR2 is FQNEAQ. The length of the CDR3 is 17 residues. CDR3 in amino acids: CASRRDRGQSTNEKLFF. CDR3 bases: TGTGCCAGCAGACGGGACAGGGGTCAGTCGACTAATGAAAAACTGTTTTTT. The full variable domain, in which reference TRBV7-8 and TRBJ1-4 provide the parts outside the CDR3, is GAGVSQSPRYKVAKRGQDVALRCDPISGHVSLFWYQQALGQGPEFLTYFQNEAQLDKSGLPSDRFFAERPEGSVSTLKIQRTQQEDSAVYLCASRRDRGQSTNEKLFFGSGTQLSVL.

Concerning this clone: This CDR3 is also generated by other DNA sequences in the sample. The gene calls are TRBV24-1 and TRBJ1-5; a weak D match, TRBD1 (5 bases). Trimming cost V 5 bases and J 6 bases, with 10 bases left between them. Germline lookup yields CDR1 KGHDR and CDR2 SFDVKD. This CDR3 is built from 13 residues. Here the CDR3 reads CATSGQGGQPQHF. The CDR3 coding sequence is TGTGCCACCAGTGGTCAGGGCGGTCAGCCCCAGCATTTT.

V usage is TRBV2 and J usage is TRBJ2-7; a possible D gene is TRBD1 (6 bases). Germline loops: CDR1 SNHLY, CDR2 FYNNEI. V was shortened by 4 bases and J by 5 bases, with 15 bases between the two germline ends. The CDR3 spans 14 residues. The CDR3 DNA is TGTGCCAGCAGTGCGGTCAGGGGAAGGGACGAGCAGTACTTC. Translating it yields CASSAVRGRDEQYF.

CDR3 coding DNA: TGCAGCGTTCTAAGGGACAGGGCAACTAATGAAAAACTGTTTTTT. Protein product: CSVLRDRATNEKLFF. The rearrangement joins TRBV29-1 to TRBJ1-4; 9 positions match TRBD1. From germline, CDR1 is SQVTM and CDR2 ANQGSEA. The ends lost 5 bases at V and 0 bases at J; junction bases unmatched: 4. The CDR3 consists of 15 residues.

This chain links TRBV5-4 with TRBJ2-7; tentatively, D is TRBD2 (7 bases). CDR3 length equals 15 residues. CDR1 and CDR2 (germline): SGHNT, YYREEE (reference sequence). V gave up 0 bases and J gave up 0 bases, with 10 bases separating them. Here the CDR3 DNA reads TGTGCCAGCAGCTTGGTAGGGGGGGCCTCCTACGAGCAGTACTTC. The encoded protein is CASSLVGGASYEQYF.

The chain is built from TRBV28 and TRBJ2-7; 8 positions match TRBD1. The V gene end was trimmed by 6 bases and the J gene end by 3 bases; junction bases not matched to a gene: 10. The CDR3 contains 15 residues. Germline V gene sequence: CDR1 MDHEN, CDR2 SYDVKM. The DNA of the CDR3 is TGTGCCAGCAGCCCCGACAGGGGCGCCGTCTACGAGCAGTACTTC. It codes for CASSPDRGAVYEQYF.